Following are 8 T cell receptor beta chains from one sample sequenced in a study of vaccination and CD4 T cells after COVID-19. With the Oncomine TCR Beta short-read assay, DNA from cultured CD4+ T cells was sequenced. MiXCR, applied by TCRdb to the PCR reads, yields one record per CDR3 protein. Of around 5,200 distinct CDR3 sequences in the sample, 35% to 45% were seen once. For these receptors, no antigen is known. Treatment here: approximately 11-day PBMC culture with coronavirus spike peptide pools or control peptides (ViraFEST assay). Before the COVID-19 pandemic (2011-2018), CD4+ T cells were obtained from the unexposed donor. The material sequenced was CD4+ T cells from blood, cultured in vitro. These receptors were collected from a human donor in good health.

This sequence joins TRBV5-4 and TRBJ2-7; D remains ambiguous. This CDR3 is 14 amino acids long. V shed 0 bases and J shed 0 bases, with 7 bases lying between them. Looked up from germline, CDR1 is SGHNT and CDR2 is YYREEE (reference sequence). CDR3 protein: CASSLGGSSYEQYF. The CDR3 region has the DNA TGTGCCAGCAGCTTGGGGGGAAGCTCCTACGAGCAGTACTTC.

The chain joins TRBV25-1 to TRBJ1-2, with D uncertain. CDR1 MGHDK and CDR2 SYGVNS come from the germline V gene. CDR3 length equals 12 residues. Trimming removed 2 bases at V and 2 bases at J, with 3 bases between. CDR3 amino acids: CASSEGNYGYTF. Here the CDR3 DNA reads TGTGCCAGCAGTGAAGGCAACTATGGCTACACCTTC.

V usage is TRBV18 and J usage is TRBJ1-1, with D possibly being TRBD1 (6 bases). CDR3 size: 16 residues. Germline-derived CDR1 and CDR2 are KGHSH and LQKENI. V dropped 3 bases and J dropped 3 bases, with 17 bases sitting between them. CDR3 loop: CASSPKLQGMDTEAFF. CDR3 DNA: TGTGCCAGCTCACCGAAATTACAGGGAATGGACACTGAAGCTTTCTTT.

J is TRBJ2-4 and V is TRBV7-9; either TRBD1 or TRBD2 may supply D (5 bases each). V lost 0 bases, J lost 11 bases, and 8 bases lay in between. CDR1 is SEHNR, CDR2 FQNEAQ, per germline (reference sequence). The CDR3 extends over 12 amino acids. The DNA for the CDR3 is TGTGCCAGCAGCTTAGCGACAGCGGTTCAGTACTTC. It translates to CASSLATAVQYF.

The chain joins TRBV20-1 to TRBJ2-4; 11 bases agree with TRBD2. CDR3 length equals 17 residues. V was clipped by 4 bases and J by 1 base; unmatched bases: 9. Germline loops: CDR1 DFQATT, CDR2 SNEGSKA (reference sequence). The CDR3: CSATALAGGPAKNIQYF. CDR3 nucleotide sequence: TGCAGTGCTACCGCTTTAGCGGGGGGGCCGGCCAAAAACATTCAGTACTTC.

The V call is TRBV20-1, the J call TRBJ1-4, with TRBD1 matching over 8 bases. The germline V gene encodes CDR1 DFQATT and CDR2 SNEGSKA (reference sequence). The J segment lost 5 bases and the V segment lost 5 bases, leaving 4 bases of the junction unmatched. The CDR3 is 13 amino acids. In DNA, the CDR3 is TGCAGTGCTCCTCAGGGGGCGAATGAAAAACTGTTTTTT. Residues: CSAPQGANEKLFF.

V usage is TRBV18 and J usage is TRBJ2-5, with D possibly TRBD1 on 6 matching bases. The germline CDR1 and CDR2 sequences are KGHSH and LQKENI. V was trimmed by 2 bases and J by 5 bases, leaving 15 bases between them. This CDR3 region has 15 residues. The CDR3, as DNA: TGTGCCAGCTCACCAAAACAGGGTGCCGGGGAGACCCAGTACTTC. This encodes CASSPKQGAGETQYF.

This clonotype was seen only a few times. V gene TRBV28 combines with J gene TRBJ1-2; D uncertain. V was trimmed by 5 bases and J by 8 bases, leaving 18 bases between them. The CDR3 is 14 residues long. Germline CDR1 and CDR2: MDHEN and SYDVKM. CDR3 sequence reads: CASSTGWETMGYTF. CDR3 sequence (DNA): TGTGCCAGCAGTACCGGCTGGGAGACAATGGGCTACACCTTC.